This T cell receptor beta chain emerged from a study of blood T cells in healthy people across ages. The individuals who served as donors were healthy Caucasians living in Russia, aged about 6 to 100. CDR3 length: 14 amino acids. Germline assignment: CDR1 MNHNS and CDR2 SASEGT. Using a J-beta primer mix together with a sample-barcoded 5' primer, a second PCR was run for about 7 to 12 cycles. Through a template-switch adaptor with 12 random nucleotides, each cDNA molecule received a tag. One entry per CDR3 protein, called by TCRdb with MiXCR from the 5' RACE reads. The sample includes approximately 940,000 distinct CDR3 sequences, 45% to 50% of them seen just once.

The rearrangement joins TRBV6-1 to TRBJ2-4; TRBD2 matches 8 bases. TRBJ2-7 matches the DNA end more closely, so the J call is doubtful. The sample was blood. The receptor comes from a man aged 25-40 years in good health. CDR3 in DNA: TGTGCCAGCACTCGGGGGGGACCCTCGGACGAGCAGTACTTC. This codes for CASTRGGPSDEQYF.